These 3 T cell receptor beta chains were all obtained from the same sample, sequenced in a study of yellow fever vaccine responses in identical twins. Via MiXCR, TCRdb re-called the RT-PCR reads, giving one row per CDR3 protein. The data hold fewer than 4,500 distinct CDR3 sequences, with over 75% observed a single time. The sequencing used T cells from blood (PBMCs), unsorted or a sorted subset (not recorded which), collected before or after yellow fever vaccination (not recorded which). The receptors were sampled from a woman aged 18 to 35 who received the yellow fever vaccine.

V usage is TRBV14 and J usage is TRBJ2-7; D is possibly TRBD2 (5 bases). Trimming removed 6 bases at V and 3 bases at J, with 9 bases between. The CDR3 has 12 residues. The germline CDR1 and CDR2 sequences are SGHDN and FVKESK. The chain's CDR3 is CASRRAGYEQYF. CDR3 sequence (DNA): TGTGCCAGCAGGAGGGCGGGCTACGAGCAGTACTTC.

This rearrangement joins TRBV28 to TRBJ2-7; D unclear. This CDR3 has 11 residues. Germline assignment: CDR1 MDHEN and CDR2 SYDVKM. Between the trimmed V and J ends, which lost 6 bases and 4 bases, there was a span of 7 bases. This CDR3 reads CASSHGYEQYF. The CDR3 nucleotides read TGTGCCAGCAGCCACGGATACGAGCAGTACTTC.

The chain has TRBV27 and TRBJ2-5; 9 bases match TRBD1. The V gene end was trimmed by 4 bases and the J gene end by 5 bases; junction bases not matched to a gene: 5. The CDR3 totals 14 residues. The germline V gene encodes CDR1 MNHEY and CDR2 SMNVEV (reference sequence). The CDR3 DNA sequence: TGTGCCAGCAGTTCGCACAGGGGGCTGGAGACCCAGTACTTC. It encodes CASSSHRGLETQYF.